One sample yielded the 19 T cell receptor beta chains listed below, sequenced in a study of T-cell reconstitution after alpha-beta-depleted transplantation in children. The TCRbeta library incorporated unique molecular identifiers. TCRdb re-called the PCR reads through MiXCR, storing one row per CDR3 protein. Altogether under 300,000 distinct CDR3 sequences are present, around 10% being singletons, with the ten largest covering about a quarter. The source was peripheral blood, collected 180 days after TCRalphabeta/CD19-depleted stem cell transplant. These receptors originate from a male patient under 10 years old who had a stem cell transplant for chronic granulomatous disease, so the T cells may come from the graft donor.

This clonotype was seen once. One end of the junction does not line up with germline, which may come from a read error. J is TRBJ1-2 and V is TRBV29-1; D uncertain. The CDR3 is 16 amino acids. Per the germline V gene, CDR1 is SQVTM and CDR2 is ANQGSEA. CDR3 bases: TGCAGCGTTGAAGGGGAGGAGTGGGGATCCCTCTATGACTACACCTTC. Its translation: CSVEGEEWGSLYDYTF.

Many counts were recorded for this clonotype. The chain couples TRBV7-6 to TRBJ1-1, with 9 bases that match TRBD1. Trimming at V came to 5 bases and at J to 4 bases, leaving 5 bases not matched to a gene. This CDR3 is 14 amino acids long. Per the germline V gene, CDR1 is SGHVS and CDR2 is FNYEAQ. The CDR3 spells CASSGTGFGTEAFF. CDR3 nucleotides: TGTGCCAGCAGCGGGACAGGGTTTGGCACTGAAGCTTTCTTT.

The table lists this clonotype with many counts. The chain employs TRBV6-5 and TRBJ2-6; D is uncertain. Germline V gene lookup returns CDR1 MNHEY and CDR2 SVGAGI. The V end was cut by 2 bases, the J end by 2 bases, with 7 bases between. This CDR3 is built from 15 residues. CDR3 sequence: CASSYDGPGANVLTF. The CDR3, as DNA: TGTGCCAGCAGTTACGACGGACCTGGGGCCAACGTCCTGACTTTC.

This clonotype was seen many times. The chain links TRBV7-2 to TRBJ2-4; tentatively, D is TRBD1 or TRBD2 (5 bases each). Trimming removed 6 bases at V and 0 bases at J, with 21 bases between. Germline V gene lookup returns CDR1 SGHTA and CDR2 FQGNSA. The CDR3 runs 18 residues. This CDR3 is CASSSGDQRTLAKNIQYF. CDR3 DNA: TGTGCCAGCAGTTCCGGGGACCAGCGGACCTTAGCCAAAAACATTCAGTACTTC.

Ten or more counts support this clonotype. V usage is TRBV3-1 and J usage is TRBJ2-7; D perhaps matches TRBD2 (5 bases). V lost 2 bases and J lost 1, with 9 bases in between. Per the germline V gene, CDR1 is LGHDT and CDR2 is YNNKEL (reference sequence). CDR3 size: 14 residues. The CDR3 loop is CASSQRRASYEQYF. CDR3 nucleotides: TGTGCCAGCAGCCAACGGCGGGCTTCCTACGAGCAGTACTTC.

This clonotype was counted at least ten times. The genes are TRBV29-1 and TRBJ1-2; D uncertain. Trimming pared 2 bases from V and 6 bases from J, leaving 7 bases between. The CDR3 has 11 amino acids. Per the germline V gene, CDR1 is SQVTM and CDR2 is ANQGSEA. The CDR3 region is CSVESVNGYTF. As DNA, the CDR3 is TGCAGCGTTGAATCAGTGAATGGCTACACCTTC.

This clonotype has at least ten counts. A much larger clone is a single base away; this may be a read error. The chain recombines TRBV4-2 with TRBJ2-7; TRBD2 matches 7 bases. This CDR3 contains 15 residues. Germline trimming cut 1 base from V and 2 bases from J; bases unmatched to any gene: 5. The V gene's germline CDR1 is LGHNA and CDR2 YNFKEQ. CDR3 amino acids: CASSQASGDAYEQYF. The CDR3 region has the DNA TGTGCCAGCAGCCAAGCAAGCGGGGACGCCTACGAGCAGTACTTC.

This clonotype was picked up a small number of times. The chain's CDR3 is CCADQGGGTNSYNEQFF. The CDR3 DNA is TGCTGCGCCGACCAGGGGGGTGGGACTAACTCCTACAATGAGCAGTTCTTC. This rearrangement joins TRBV20-1 to TRBJ2-1; D may match TRBD1 or TRBD2 (7 bases each). This CDR3 contains 17 residues. Looked up from germline, CDR1 is DFQATT and CDR2 is SNEGSKA (reference sequence).

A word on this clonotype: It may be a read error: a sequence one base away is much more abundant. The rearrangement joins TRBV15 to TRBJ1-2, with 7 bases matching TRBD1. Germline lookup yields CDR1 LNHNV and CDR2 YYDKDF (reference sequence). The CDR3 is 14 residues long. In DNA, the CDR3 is TGTACCACCAGCAGAGGCGGGACAGCCTATGGCTACACCTTC. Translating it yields CTTSRGGTAYGYTF.

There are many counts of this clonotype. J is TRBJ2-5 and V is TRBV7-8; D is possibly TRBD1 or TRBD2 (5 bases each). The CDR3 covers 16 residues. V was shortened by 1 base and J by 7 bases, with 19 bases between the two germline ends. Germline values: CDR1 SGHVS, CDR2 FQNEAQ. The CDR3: CASSLVVRDPVGTQYF. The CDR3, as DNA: TGTGCCAGCAGCTTAGTGGTGAGGGACCCCGTAGGGACCCAGTACTTC.

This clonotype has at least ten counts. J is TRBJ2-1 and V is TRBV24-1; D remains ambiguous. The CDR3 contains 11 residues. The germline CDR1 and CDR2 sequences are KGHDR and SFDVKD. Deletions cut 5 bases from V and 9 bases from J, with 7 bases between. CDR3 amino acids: CATSGRGEQFF. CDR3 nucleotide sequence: TGTGCCACCAGTGGAAGAGGTGAGCAGTTCTTC.

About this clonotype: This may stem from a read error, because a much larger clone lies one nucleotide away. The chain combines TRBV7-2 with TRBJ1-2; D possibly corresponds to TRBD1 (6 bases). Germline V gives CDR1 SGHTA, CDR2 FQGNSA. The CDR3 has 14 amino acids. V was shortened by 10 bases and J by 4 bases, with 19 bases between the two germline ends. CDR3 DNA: TGTGCCAACAGTCTGGGGGGGGCAGGCTATGGCTACACCTTC. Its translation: CANSLGGAGYGYTF.

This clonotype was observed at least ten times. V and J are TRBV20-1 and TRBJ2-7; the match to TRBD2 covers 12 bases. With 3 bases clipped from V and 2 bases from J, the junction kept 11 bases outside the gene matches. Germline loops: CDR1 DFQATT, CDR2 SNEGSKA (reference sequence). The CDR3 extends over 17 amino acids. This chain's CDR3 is CSASTSTSGGQTYEQYF. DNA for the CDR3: TGCAGTGCTAGTACTTCAACTAGCGGGGGGCAAACCTACGAGCAGTACTTC.

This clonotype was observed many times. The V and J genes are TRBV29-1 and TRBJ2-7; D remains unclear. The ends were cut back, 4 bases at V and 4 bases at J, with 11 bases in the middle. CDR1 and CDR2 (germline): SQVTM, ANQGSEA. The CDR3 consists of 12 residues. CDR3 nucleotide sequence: TGCAGCGTTGGCGGTCCGGTTTACGAGCAGTACTTC. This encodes CSVGGPVYEQYF.

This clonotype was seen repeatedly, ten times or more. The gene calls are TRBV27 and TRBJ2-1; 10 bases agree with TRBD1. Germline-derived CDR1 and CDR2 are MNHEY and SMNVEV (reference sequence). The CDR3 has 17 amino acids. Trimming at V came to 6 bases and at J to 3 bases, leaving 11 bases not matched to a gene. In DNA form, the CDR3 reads TGTGCCAGCAGAAAAAGAACCGGGACAGGGGTCTACAATGAGCAGTTCTTC. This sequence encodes CASRKRTGTGVYNEQFF.

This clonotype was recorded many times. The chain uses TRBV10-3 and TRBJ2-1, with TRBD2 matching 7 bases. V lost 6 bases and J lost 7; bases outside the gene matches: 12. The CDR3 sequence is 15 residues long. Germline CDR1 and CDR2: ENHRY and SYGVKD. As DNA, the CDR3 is TGTGCCATCAGAGGGAGGGGACCCGGATGGAATGAGCAGTTCTTC. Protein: CAIRGRGPGWNEQFF.

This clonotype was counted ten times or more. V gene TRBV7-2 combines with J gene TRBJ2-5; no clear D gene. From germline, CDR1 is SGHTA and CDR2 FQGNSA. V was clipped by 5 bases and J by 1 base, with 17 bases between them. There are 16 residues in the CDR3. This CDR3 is CASSLHISNSQETQYF. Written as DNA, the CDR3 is TGTGCCAGCAGCCTCCATATTAGCAACTCCCAAGAGACCCAGTACTTC.

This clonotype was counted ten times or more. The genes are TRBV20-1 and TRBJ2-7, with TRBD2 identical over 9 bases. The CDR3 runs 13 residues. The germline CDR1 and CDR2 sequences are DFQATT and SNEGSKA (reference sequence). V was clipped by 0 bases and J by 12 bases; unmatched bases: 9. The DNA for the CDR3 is TGCAGTGCTAGAGATCCGCTAGCGGGGAGATGGTACTTC. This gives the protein CSARDPLAGRWYF.

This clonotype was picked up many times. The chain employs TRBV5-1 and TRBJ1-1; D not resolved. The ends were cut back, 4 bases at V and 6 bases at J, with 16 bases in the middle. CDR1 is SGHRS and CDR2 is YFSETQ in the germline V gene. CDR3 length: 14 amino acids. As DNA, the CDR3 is TGCGCCAGCAGCACCCGTGGCGGGTATGCTGAAGCTTTCTTT. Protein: CASSTRGGYAEAFF. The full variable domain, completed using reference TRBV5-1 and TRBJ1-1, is KAGVTQTPRYLIKTRGQQVTLSCSPISGHRSVSWYQQTPGQGLQFLFEYFSETQRNKGNFPGRFSGRQFSNSRSEMNVSTLELGDSALYLCASSTRGGYAEAFFGQGTRLTVV.